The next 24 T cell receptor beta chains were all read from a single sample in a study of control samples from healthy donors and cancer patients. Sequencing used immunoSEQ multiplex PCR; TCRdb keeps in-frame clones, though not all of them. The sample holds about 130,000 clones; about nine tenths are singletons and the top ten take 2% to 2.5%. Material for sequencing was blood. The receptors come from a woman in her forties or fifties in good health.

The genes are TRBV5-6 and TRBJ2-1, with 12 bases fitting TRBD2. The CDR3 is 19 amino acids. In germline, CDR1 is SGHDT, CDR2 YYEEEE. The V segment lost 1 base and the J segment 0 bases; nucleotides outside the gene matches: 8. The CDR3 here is CASSLRLAGARSSYNEQFF. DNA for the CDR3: TGTGCCAGCAGCTTGCGACTAGCGGGGGCCAGGAGCTCCTACAATGAGCAGTTCTTC.

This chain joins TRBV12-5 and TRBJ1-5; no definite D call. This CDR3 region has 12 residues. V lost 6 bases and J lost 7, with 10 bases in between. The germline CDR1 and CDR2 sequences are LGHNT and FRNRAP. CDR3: CASGCPRQPQHF. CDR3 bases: TGTGCTAGTGGCTGCCCTCGGCAGCCCCAGCATTTT.

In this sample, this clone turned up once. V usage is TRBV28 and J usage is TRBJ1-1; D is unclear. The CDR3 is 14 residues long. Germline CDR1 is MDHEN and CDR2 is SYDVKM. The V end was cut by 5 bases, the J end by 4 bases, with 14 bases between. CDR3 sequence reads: CASSAHSGSTEAFF. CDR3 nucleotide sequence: TGTGCCAGCAGTGCCCATAGCGGGTCCACTGAAGCTTTCTTT.

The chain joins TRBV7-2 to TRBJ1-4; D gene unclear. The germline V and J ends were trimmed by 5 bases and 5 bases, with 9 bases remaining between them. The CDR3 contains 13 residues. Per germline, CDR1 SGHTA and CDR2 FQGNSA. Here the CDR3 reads CASSADGNEKLFF. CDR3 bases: TGTGCCAGCAGCGCCGACGGGAATGAAAAACTGTTTTTT.

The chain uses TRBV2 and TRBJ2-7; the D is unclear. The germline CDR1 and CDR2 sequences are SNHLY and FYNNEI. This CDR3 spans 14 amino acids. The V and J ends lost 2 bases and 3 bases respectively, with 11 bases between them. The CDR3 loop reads CASSELPRNYEQYF. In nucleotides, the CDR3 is TGTGCCAGCAGTGAATTACCCAGAAACTACGAGCAGTACTTC. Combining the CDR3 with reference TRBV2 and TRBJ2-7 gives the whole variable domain EPEVTQTPSHQVTQMGQEVILRCVPISNHLYFYWYRQILGQKVEFLVSFYNNEISEKSEIFDDQFSVERPDGSNFTLKIRSTKLEDSAMYFCASSELPRNYEQYFGPGTRLTVT.

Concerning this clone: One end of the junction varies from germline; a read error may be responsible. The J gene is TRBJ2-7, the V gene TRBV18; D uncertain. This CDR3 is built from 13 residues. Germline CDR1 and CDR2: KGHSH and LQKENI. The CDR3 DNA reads TGTGCCAGCTCCCCACCTGGCAGGTCCGAGCAGTACTTC. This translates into CASSPPGRSEQYF. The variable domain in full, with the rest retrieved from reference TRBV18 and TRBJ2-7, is NAGVMQNPRHLVRRRGQEARLRCSPMKGHSHVYWYRQLPEEGLKFMVYLQKENIIDESGMPKERFSAEFPKEGPSILRIQQVVRGDSAAYFCASSPPGRSEQYFGPGTRLTVT.

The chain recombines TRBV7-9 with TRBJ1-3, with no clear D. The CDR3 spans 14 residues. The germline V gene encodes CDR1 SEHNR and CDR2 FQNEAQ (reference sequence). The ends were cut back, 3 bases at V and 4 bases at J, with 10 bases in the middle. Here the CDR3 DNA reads TGTGCCAGCAGCTTTGTAGGGATGGGAAACACCATATATTTT. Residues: CASSFVGMGNTIYF.

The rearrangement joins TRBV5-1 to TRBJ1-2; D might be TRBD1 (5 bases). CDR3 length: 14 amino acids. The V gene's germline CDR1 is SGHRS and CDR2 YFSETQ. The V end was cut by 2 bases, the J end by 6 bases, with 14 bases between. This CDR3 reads CASSFGARPDGYTF. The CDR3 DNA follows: TGCGCCAGCAGCTTTGGGGCACGACCAGATGGCTACACCTTC.

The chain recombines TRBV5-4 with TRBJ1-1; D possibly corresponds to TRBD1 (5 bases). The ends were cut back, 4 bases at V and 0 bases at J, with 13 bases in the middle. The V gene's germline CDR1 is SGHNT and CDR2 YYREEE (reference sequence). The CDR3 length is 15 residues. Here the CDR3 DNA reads TGTGCCAGCAGCGAAGGGACCTCGATGAACACTGAAGCTTTCTTT. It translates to CASSEGTSMNTEAFF.

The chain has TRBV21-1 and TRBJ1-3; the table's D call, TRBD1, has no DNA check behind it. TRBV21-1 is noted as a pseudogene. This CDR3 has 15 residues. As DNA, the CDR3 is TGTGCCAGCAGCAATTGCGGACAGGGTAGAAACACCATATATTTT. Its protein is CASSNCGQGRNTIYF.

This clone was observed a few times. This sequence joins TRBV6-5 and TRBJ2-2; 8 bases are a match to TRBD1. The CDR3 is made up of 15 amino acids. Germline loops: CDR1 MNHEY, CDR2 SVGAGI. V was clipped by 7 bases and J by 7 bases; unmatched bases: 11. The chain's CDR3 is CASTMRTGHGGELFF. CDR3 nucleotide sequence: TGTGCCAGCACTATGAGGACAGGGCATGGCGGGGAGCTGTTTTTT.

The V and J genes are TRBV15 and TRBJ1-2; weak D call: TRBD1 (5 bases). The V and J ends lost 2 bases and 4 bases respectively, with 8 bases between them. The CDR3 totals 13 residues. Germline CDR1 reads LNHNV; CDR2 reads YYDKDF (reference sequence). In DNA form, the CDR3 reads TGTGCCACCAGCAGATGGGGGACCTATGGCTACACCTTC. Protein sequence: CATSRWGTYGYTF.

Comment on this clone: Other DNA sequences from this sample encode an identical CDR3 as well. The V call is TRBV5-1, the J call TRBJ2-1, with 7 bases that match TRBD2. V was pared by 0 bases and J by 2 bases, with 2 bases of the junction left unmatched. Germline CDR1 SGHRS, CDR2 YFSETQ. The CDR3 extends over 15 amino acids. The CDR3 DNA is TGCGCCAGCAGCTTGGCGGGGGGAGCCTACAATGAGCAGTTCTTC. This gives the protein CASSLAGGAYNEQFF.

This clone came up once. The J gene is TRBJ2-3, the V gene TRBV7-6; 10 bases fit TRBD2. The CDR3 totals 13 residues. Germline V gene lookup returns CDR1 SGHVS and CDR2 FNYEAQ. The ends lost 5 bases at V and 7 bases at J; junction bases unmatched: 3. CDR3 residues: CASSGTSAYTQYF. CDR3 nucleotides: TGTGCCAGCAGCGGGACTAGCGCTTATACGCAGTATTTT.

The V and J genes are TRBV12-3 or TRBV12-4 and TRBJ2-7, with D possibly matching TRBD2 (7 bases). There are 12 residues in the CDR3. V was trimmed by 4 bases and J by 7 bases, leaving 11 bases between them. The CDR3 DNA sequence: TGTGCCAGCAGTTGGGAGGGGGGGGAGCAGTACTTC. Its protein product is CASSWEGGEQYF.

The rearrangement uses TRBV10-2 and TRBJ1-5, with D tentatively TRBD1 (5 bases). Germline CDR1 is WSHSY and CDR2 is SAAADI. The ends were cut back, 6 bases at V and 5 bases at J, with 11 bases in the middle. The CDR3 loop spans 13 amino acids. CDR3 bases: TGCGCCAGCAGAGACCGGGACGATCAGCCCCAGCATTTT. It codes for CASRDRDDQPQHF.

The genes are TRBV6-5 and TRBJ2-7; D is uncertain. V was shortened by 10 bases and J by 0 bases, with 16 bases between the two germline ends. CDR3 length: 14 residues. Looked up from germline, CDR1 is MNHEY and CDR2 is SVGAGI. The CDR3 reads CATSPPGDSYEQYF. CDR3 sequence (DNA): TGTGCCACATCCCCCCCAGGCGACTCCTACGAGCAGTACTTC.

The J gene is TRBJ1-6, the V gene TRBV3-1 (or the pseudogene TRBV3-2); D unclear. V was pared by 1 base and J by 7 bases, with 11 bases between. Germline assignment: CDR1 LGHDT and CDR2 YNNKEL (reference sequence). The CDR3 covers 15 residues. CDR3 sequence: CASSQGERWNSPLHF. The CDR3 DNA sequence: TGTGCCAGCAGCCAAGGGGAACGGTGGAATTCACCCCTCCACTTT.

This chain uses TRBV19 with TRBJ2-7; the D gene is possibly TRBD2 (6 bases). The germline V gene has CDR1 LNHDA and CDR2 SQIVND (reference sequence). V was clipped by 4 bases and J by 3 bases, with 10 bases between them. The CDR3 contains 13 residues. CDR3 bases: TGTGCCAGTAGTAAAGGGACTTTCTACGAGCAGTACTTC. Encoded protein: CASSKGTFYEQYF.

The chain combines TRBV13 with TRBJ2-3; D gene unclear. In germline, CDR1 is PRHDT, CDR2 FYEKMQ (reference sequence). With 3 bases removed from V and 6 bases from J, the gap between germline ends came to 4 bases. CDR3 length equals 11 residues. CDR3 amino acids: CASSFYDTQYF. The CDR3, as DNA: TGTGCCAGCAGCTTTTACGATACGCAGTATTTT. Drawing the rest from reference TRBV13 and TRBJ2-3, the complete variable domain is AAGVIQSPRHLIKEKRETATLKCYPIPRHDTVYWYQQGPGQDPQFLISFYEKMQSDKGSIPDRFSAQQFSDYHSELNMSSLELGDSALYFCASSFYDTQYFGPGTRLTVL.

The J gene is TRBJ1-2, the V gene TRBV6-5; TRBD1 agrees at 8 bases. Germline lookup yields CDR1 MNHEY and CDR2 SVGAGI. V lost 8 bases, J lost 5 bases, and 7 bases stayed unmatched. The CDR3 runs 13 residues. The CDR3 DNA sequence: TGTGCCAGCCAACTGACAGGGGAATATGGCTACACCTTC. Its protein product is CASQLTGEYGYTF.

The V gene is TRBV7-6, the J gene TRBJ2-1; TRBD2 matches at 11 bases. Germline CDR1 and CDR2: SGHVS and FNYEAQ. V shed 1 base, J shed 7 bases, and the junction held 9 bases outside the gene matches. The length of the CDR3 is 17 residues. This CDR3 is CASSLDGRASGGNEQFF. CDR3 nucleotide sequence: TGTGCCAGCAGCTTAGACGGGAGGGCTAGCGGGGGGAATGAGCAGTTCTTC.

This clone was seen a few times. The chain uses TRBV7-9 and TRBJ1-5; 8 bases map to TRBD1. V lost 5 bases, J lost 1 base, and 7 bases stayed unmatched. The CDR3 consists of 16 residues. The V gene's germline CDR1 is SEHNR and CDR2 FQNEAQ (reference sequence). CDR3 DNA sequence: TGTGCCAGCAGCCAAGGACAGGGAATGAGCAATCAGCCCCAGCATTTT. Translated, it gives CASSQGQGMSNQPQHF.

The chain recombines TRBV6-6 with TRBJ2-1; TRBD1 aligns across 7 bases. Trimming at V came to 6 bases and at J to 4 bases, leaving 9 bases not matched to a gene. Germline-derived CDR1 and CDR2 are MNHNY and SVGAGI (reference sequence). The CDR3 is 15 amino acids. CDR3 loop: CASSLRGREYNEQFF. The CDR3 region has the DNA TGTGCCAGCAGCTTGAGGGGGCGAGAGTACAATGAGCAGTTCTTC.